The 23 T cell receptor beta chains below all came from one sample that was sequenced in a study of blood T cell repertoires in COVID-19. Libraries were prepared by immunoSEQ multiplex PCR; TCRdb keeps only in-frame clonotypes and omits some of them. The sample shows almost 200,000 clones, roughly 80% of them seen only once. The specimen was peripheral blood. The receptors stem from a man aged 55 to 70 with COVID-19, enrolled during active disease.

CDR3 residues: CASSRQGGYGYTF. CDR3 nucleotide sequence: TGTGCCAGTAGTCGGCAGGGAGGTTATGGCTACACCTTC. V is TRBV19 and J is TRBJ1-2, with D maybe TRBD1 (5 bases). Germline CDR1 is LNHDA and CDR2 is SQIVND (reference sequence). The CDR3 is 13 amino acids. Trimming cost V 5 bases and J 5 bases, with 12 bases left between them.

This clone was picked up a small number of times. V and J are TRBV5-1 and TRBJ1-5, with TRBD1 as a possible D gene (6 bases). The CDR3 is 14 residues long. The ends were cut back, 4 bases at V and 3 bases at J, with 11 bases in the middle. Germline CDR1 reads SGHRS; CDR2 reads YFSETQ. This CDR3 is CASSQDSLNQPQHF. The CDR3 DNA sequence: TGCGCCAGCAGCCAGGACAGCCTCAATCAGCCCCAGCATTTT.

The V gene is TRBV5-6, the J gene TRBJ1-4; D not certain. There are 13 residues in the CDR3. V lost 3 bases and J 8 bases, leaving 11 bases between the germline ends. Looked up from germline, CDR1 is SGHDT and CDR2 is YYEEEE. CDR3 coding DNA: TGTGCCAGCAGCTCGGCCGGAGAGGAAAAACTGTTTTTT. The encoded protein is CASSSAGEEKLFF. Full variable domain (outside the CDR3, taken from reference TRBV5-6 and TRBJ1-4): DAGVTQSPTHLIKTRGQQVTLRCSPKSGHDTVSWYQQALGQGPQFIFQYYEEEERQRGNFPDRFSGHQFPNYSSELNVNALLLGDSALYLCASSSAGEEKLFFGSGTQLSVL.

The rearrangement links TRBV18 to TRBJ1-3, with 8 bases matching TRBD1. From germline, CDR1 is KGHSH and CDR2 LQKENI. Unmatched junction bases numbered 7, after V lost 5 bases and J lost 4 bases. This CDR3 region has 15 residues. CDR3 protein: CASSTTGAGGNTIYF. CDR3 in DNA: TGTGCCAGCTCAACGACAGGGGCTGGGGGAAACACCATATATTTT.

The chain has TRBV7-3 and TRBJ2-1; 10 bases align to TRBD2. The CDR3 has 17 amino acids. Germline V CDR1 and CDR2: SGHTA, FQGTGA. Germline trimming cut 2 bases from V and 0 bases from J; bases unmatched to any gene: 4. The CDR3 protein is CASSLGPSGSSYNEQFF. CDR3 sequence (DNA): TGTGCCAGCAGCTTAGGCCCTAGCGGGAGCTCCTACAATGAGCAGTTCTTC.

The CDR3 nucleotides are TGTGCCTGGAGTGGCGGACAGCACACCGGGGAGCTGTTTTTT. Amino acids: CAWSGGQHTGELFF. The chain has TRBV30 and TRBJ2-2; tentative D call: TRBD1 (6 bases). Germline V CDR1 and CDR2: GTSNPN, SVGIG (reference sequence). Trimming left V 1 base short and J 3 bases short, with 9 bases between. The CDR3 contains 14 residues.

In its sample, this clone was seen a few times. V usage is TRBV12-3 or TRBV12-4 and J usage is TRBJ1-1; D is ambiguous. This CDR3 contains 12 residues. Trimming removed 6 bases from V and 1 base from J, with 6 bases in between. This CDR3 reads CASSYRNTEAFF. CDR3 nucleotides: TGTGCCAGCAGCTACCGGAACACTGAAGCTTTCTTT.

V and J are TRBV6-5 and TRBJ1-2; tentative D call: TRBD1 (6 bases). The CDR3 runs to 14 residues. Trimming removed 6 bases at V and 2 bases at J, with 13 bases between. CDR1 and CDR2 (germline): MNHEY, SVGAGI. The CDR3 region has the DNA TGTGCCAGCAGCTACGGCAGGGGCAACTATGGCTACACCTTC. Protein product: CASSYGRGNYGYTF.

The gene calls are TRBV6-5 and TRBJ1-6, with 8 bases fitting TRBD1. CDR3 length: 15 residues. With V trimmed by 0 bases and J by 10 bases, 5 bases remained unmatched. Germline CDR1 reads MNHEY; CDR2 reads SVGAGI. CDR3 residues: CASSYSDREWSPLHF. CDR3 DNA sequence: TGTGCCAGCAGTTACTCGGACAGGGAATGGTCACCCCTCCACTTT.

CDR3 sequence (DNA): TGTGCCAGCAGCGTAGTTGAGACAGGGCGAGGAGAGCAGTACTTC. Residues: CASSVVETGRGEQYF. This chain joins TRBV9 and TRBJ2-7, with 7 bases identical to TRBD1. Germline CDR1 and CDR2: SGDLS and YYNGEE. Trimming removed 0 bases from V and 7 bases from J; junction bases left unmatched: 10. The CDR3 loop spans 15 amino acids.

The chain links TRBV5-1 to TRBJ1-2, with D tentatively TRBD1 (5 bases). V lost 0 bases and J lost 6, with 15 bases in between. The CDR3 is 15 amino acids. Germline CDR1 and CDR2: SGHRS and YFSETQ. Here the CDR3 reads CASSLARGTRDGYTF. In DNA form, the CDR3 reads TGCGCCAGCAGCTTGGCCCGGGGGACTCGGGATGGCTACACCTTC.

V and J are TRBV11-2 and TRBJ2-5, with 7 bases matching TRBD1. The CDR3 is 13 amino acids. V shed 6 bases and J 4 bases; nucleotides not matched to a gene: 5. Germline assignment: CDR1 SGHAT and CDR2 FQNNGV. CDR3 sequence (DNA): TGTGCCAGCAGAACACACAGGGGAGAGACCCAGTACTTC. As protein: CASRTHRGETQYF.

V is TRBV9 and J is TRBJ2-3, with D possibly being TRBD2 (6 bases). CDR3 size: 15 residues. Germline V lookup: CDR1 SGDLS, CDR2 YYNGEE. V was trimmed by 1 base and J by 3 bases, leaving 12 bases between them. CDR3 amino acids: CASSVIGRGTDTQYF. The CDR3 DNA sequence: TGTGCCAGCAGCGTAATCGGGAGAGGGACAGATACGCAGTATTTT.

V is TRBV7-2 and J is TRBJ2-1; D unclear. V lost 4 bases and J 4 bases, leaving 8 bases between the germline ends. CDR3 size: 13 residues. Germline CDR1 SGHTA, CDR2 FQGNSA. The CDR3: CASSSPNYNEQFF. The CDR3 DNA sequence: TGTGCCAGCAGCTCCCCCAATTACAATGAGCAGTTCTTC. The entire variable domain, with the rest obtained from reference TRBV7-2 and TRBJ2-1, is as follows: GAGVSQSPSNKVTEKGKDVELRCDPISGHTALYWYRQSLGQGLEFLIYFQGNSAPDKSGLPSDRFSAERTGGSVSTLTIQRTQQEDSAVYLCASSSPNYNEQFFGPGTRLTVL.

The V gene is TRBV11-3, the J gene TRBJ2-1, with D perhaps TRBD1 (6 bases). The CDR3 contains 12 residues. Germline CDR1 SGHNT, CDR2 YENEEA. Between the trimmed V and J ends, which lost 2 bases and 13 bases, there was a span of 12 bases. The CDR3 DNA is TGTGCCAGCAGCTTAATAGGGGGACGACAGTTCTTC. Protein product: CASSLIGGRQFF.

This chain links TRBV5-8 with TRBJ2-1; maybe TRBD2 (7 bases). The CDR3 extends over 12 amino acids. Germline CDR1 is SGHTS and CDR2 is YDEGEE. V dropped 6 bases and J dropped 13 bases, with 17 bases sitting between them. The CDR3 region is CASTPGEGEQFF. CDR3 coding DNA: TGTGCCAGCACCCCGGGGGAGGGGGAACAGTTCTTC.

V and J are TRBV27 and TRBJ1-1; D might be TRBD1 (6 bases). The CDR3 extends over 13 amino acids. Trimming took 3 bases from V and 5 from J, leaving 10 bases between them. Germline lookup yields CDR1 MNHEY and CDR2 SMNVEV (reference sequence). The CDR3 sequence is CASSFKGGTEAFF. The CDR3 nucleotides read TGTGCCAGCAGTTTTAAAGGGGGAACTGAAGCTTTCTTT.

The chain carries TRBV5-1 and TRBJ2-3; D possibly corresponds to TRBD1 (6 bases). The V end was cut by 3 bases, the J end by 5 bases, with 10 bases between. From germline, CDR1 is SGHRS and CDR2 YFSETQ. CDR3 length: 13 residues. The CDR3 reads CASSSQDRDTQYF. The CDR3 nucleotides are TGCGCCAGCAGCTCACAGGACAGAGATACGCAGTATTTT.

The rearrangement uses TRBV5-1 and TRBJ1-3; D is unresolved. Trimming shortened V by 4 bases and J by 0 bases, and 8 bases separated the two germline ends. Germline loops: CDR1 SGHRS, CDR2 YFSETQ. The CDR3 is 14 residues long. CDR3: CASSNGDSGNTIYF. DNA of the CDR3: TGCGCCAGCAGCAACGGGGACTCTGGAAACACCATATATTTT.

The chain has TRBV27 and TRBJ2-1; TRBD1 aligns across 12 bases. Germline-derived CDR1 and CDR2 are MNHEY and SMNVEV (reference sequence). The V and J ends lost 2 bases and 9 bases, in that order; junction bases with no gene match: 8. The CDR3 contains 16 residues. The CDR3 nucleotides are TGTGCCAGCAGTTTACTGGGACAGGGGGCCGGTGGTGAGCAGTTCTTC. Its translation is CASSLLGQGAGGEQFF.

The chain couples TRBV6-1 to TRBJ1-2, with TRBD1 identical over 7 bases. The CDR3 covers 17 residues. The junction had 13 bases not matched to a gene; V was cut back by 2 bases and J by 4 bases. Germline loops: CDR1 MNHNS, CDR2 SASEGT. The CDR3 DNA is TGTGCCAGCAGTGAAAGCGACAGGGTAACCTCGATCTATGGCTACACCTTC. This gives the protein CASSESDRVTSIYGYTF.

The chain links TRBV5-4 to TRBJ1-2; D gene ambiguous. V dropped 4 bases and J dropped 3 bases, with 4 bases sitting between them. The CDR3 totals 11 residues. The germline gives CDR1 SGHNT, CDR2 YYREEE (reference sequence). The DNA of the CDR3 is TGTGCCAGCAGCCTAGACTATGGCTACACCTTC. It is translated as CASSLDYGYTF.

V is TRBV7-3 and J is TRBJ2-1; D gene uncertain. The V and J ends lost 2 bases and 5 bases respectively, with 13 bases between them. The CDR3 runs 15 residues. Germline assignment: CDR1 SGHTA and CDR2 FQGTGA. In nucleotides, the CDR3 is TGTGCCAGCAGCTTAGTCCCGACTTGGGACAATGAGCAGTTCTTC. Its protein product is CASSLVPTWDNEQFF.